This T cell receptor (beta chain) was profiled in a study of shared clonotypes between healthy human individuals. Deep was the level at which the assay was run. Measured with immunoSEQ multiplex PCR; TCRdb has only the in-frame clones, and not every one. Of 2 million to 2.5 million clones in the sample, more than 80% were seen once. Sequenced sample: naive CD4+ T cells from PBMCs. Documented subset: CD45RA+ positively selected. The TCR originated in a man between 18 and 35 years old in good health. Some clones in this sample may be carry-over from other donors' samples.

The DNA of the CDR3 is TGTGCCAGCGGAGGGGGAGGAGGGGCCTACGAGCAGTACTTC. Protein sequence: CASGGGGGAYEQYF. The V gene is TRBV2, the J gene TRBJ2-7; the D gene could be TRBD1 or TRBD2 (6 bases each). Germline V gene sequence: CDR1 SNHLY, CDR2 FYNNEI. This CDR3 region has 14 residues. Trimming cost V 8 bases and J 2 bases, with 16 bases left between them.